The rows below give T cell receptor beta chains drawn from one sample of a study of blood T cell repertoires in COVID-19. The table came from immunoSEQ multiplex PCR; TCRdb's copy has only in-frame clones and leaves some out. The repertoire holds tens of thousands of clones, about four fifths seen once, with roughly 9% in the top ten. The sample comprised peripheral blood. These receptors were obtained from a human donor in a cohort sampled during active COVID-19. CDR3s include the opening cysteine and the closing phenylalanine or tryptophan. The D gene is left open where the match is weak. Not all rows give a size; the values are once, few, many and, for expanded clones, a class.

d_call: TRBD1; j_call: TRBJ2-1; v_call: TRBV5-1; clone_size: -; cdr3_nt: TGCGCCAGCTTCAAGGACAGGGTTTACAATGAGCAGTTCTTC; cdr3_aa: CASFKDRVYNEQFF
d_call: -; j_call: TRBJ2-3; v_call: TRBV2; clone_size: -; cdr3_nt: TGTGCCAGCAGTGAACTAGCGTCAAATACGCAGTATTTT; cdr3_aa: CASSELASNTQYF
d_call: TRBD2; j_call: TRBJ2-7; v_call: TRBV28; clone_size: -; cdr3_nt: TGTGCCAGCAGACCACCTAGCGGGACTCTGTACGAGCAGTACTTC; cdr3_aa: CASRPPSGTLYEQYF
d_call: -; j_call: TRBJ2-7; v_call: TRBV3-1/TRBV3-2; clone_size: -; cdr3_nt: TGTGCCAGCAGCCAAGATTATGTCTCCTACGAGCAGTACTTC; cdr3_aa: CASSQDYVSYEQYF
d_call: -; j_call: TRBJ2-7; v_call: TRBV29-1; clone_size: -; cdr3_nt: TGCAGCTTCAGGGTTTCCTACGAGCAGTACTTC; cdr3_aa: CSFRVSYEQYF
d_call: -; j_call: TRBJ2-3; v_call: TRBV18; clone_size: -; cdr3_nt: TGTGCCAGCTCACCCGGGTCCCCCGATACGCAGTATTTT; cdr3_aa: CASSPGSPDTQYF
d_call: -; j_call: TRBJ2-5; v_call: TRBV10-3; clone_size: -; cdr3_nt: TGTGCCATGAAACAGGGGGGGGGAGAGACCCAGTACTTC; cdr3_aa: CAMKQGGGETQYF
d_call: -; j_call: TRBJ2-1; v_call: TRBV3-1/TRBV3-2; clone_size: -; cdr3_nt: TGTGCCAGCGCGGGGTCCCGTGAGCAGTTCTTC; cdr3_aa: CASAGSREQFF
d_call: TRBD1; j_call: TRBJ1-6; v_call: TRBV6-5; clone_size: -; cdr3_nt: TGTGCCAGCAGGCTAGGACAGGGACAAAATTCACCCCTCCACTTT; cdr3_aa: CASRLGQGQNSPLHF
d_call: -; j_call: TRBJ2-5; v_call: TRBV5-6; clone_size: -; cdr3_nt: TGTGCCAGCAGCTTGTCCTCCACACAAGAGACCCAGTACTTC; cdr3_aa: CASSLSSTQETQYF
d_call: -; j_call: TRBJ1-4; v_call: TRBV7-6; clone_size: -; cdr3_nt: TGTGCCAGCAGCTTAGAGGGGTTGGCTAATGAAAAACTGTTTTTT; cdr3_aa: CASSLEGLANEKLFF
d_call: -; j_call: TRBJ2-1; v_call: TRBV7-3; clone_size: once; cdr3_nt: TGTGCCAGCAGCTTAACAGCGGGCCCCAATGAGCAGTTCTTC; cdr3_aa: CASSLTAGPNEQFF
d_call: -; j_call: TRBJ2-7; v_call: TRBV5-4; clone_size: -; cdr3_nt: TGTGCCAGCAGCGTCGAGCGCGGGACCCCCTACGAGCAGTACTTC; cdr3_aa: CASSVERGTPYEQYF
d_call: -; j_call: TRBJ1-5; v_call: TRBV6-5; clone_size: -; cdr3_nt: TGTGCCAGCGGCTTTAGCAATCAGCCCCAGCATTTT; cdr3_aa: CASGFSNQPQHF
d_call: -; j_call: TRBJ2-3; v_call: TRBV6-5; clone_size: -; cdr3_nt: TGTGCCAGCACCCTGGACTGGATACTCACAGATACGCAGTATTTT; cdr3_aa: CASTLDWILTDTQYF
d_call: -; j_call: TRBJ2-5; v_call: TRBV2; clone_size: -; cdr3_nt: TGTGCCAGCAACCCCCAGGGGGGCCAAGAGACCCAGTACTTC; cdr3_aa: CASNPQGGQETQYF
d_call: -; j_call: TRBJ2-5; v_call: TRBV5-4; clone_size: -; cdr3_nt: TGTGCCAGCAGCTTGAGGGGCCCCGTTCAAGGGTTGGAGACCCAGTACTTC; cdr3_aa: CASSLRGPVQGLETQYF
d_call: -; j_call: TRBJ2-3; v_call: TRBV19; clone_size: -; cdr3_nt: TGTGCCAGTAGTATTACGGTCAAAGATACGCAGTATTTT; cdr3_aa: CASSITVKDTQYF
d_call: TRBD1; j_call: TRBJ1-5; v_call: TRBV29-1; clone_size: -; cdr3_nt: TGCAGCGCCGGACAGGGGAAGAATCAGCCCCAGCATTTT; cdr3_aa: CSAGQGKNQPQHF
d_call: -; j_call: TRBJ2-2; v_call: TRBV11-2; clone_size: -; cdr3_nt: TGTGCCAGCAGCTGGGGCTCCGGGACCGGGGAGCTGTTTTTT; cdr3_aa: CASSWGSGTGELFF
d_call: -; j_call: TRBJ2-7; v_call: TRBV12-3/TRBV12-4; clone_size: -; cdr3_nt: TGTGCCAGCAGCGTCGGCGGCCGCGAGCAGTACTTC; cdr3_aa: CASSVGGREQYF
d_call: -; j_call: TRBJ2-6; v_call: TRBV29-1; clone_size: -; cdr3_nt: TGCAGCGTTGAGGGGGGCTCTGGGGCCAACGTCCTGACTTTC; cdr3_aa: CSVEGGSGANVLTF
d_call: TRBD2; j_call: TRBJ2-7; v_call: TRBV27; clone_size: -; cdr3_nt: TGTGCCAGCAGTCCGACTAGCGGGCAATACGAGCAGTACTTC; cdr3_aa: CASSPTSGQYEQYF
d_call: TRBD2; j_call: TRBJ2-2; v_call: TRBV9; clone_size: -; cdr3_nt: TGTGCCAGCAGCGTCGGGAGGAAAACCGGGGAGCTGTTTTTT; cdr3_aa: CASSVGRKTGELFF
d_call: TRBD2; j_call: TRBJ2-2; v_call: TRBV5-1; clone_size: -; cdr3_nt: TGCGCCAGCAGCTACGGAAGCGGGGGGGCCGCCGGGGAGCTGTTTTTT; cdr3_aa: CASSYGSGGAAGELFF
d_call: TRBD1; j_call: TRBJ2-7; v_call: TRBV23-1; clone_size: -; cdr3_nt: TGCGCCAGCAGTCACCAAGGGACAGGGTTTTCCAACGAGCAGTACTTC; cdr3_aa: CASSHQGTGFSNEQYF
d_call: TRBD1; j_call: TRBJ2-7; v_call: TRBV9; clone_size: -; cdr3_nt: TGTGCCAGCAGCCCAGGGACAGGGTGGGACTACGAGCAGTACTTC; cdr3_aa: CASSPGTGWDYEQYF
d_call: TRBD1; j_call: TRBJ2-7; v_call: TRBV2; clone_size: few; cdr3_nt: TGTGCCAGCGACAGGGGCTCCTACGAGCAGTACTTC; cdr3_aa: CASDRGSYEQYF
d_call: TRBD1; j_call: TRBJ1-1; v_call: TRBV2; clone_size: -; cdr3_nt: TGTGCCAGCAGTCCCGGGACAGGGCGCACTGAAGCTTTCTTT; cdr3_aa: CASSPGTGRTEAFF
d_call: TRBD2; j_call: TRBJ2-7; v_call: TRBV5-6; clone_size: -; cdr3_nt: TGTGCCAGCAGTCGACTAGCGGGGGACTCCTACGAGCAGTACTTC; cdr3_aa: CASSRLAGDSYEQYF
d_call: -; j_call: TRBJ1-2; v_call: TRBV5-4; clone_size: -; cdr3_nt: TGTGCCAGCAGCTTGGCCGGGGGAGGTGGCTACACCTTC; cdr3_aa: CASSLAGGGGYTF
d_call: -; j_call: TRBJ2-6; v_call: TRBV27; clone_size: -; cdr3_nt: TGTGCCAGCAGTCCCAGGGGGGCTGGGGCCAACGTCCTGACTTTC; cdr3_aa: CASSPRGAGANVLTF
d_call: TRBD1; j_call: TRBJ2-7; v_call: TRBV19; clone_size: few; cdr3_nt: TGTGCCAGTAGTATGACCGGGACAGGGCTCTACGAGCAGTACTTC; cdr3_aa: CASSMTGTGLYEQYF
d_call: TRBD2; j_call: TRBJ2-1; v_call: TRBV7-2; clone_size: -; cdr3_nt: TGTGCCAGCATCAATCGCGGGGGGGCACCTTACAATGAGCAGTTCTTC; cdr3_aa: CASINRGGAPYNEQFF
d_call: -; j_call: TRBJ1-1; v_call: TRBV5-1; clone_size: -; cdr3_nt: TGCGCCAGCAGCTTGTTAGCCTTACAAGGGAACACTGAAGCTTTCTTT; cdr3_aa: CASSLLALQGNTEAFF
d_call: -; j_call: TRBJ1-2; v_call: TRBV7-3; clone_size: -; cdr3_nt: TGTGCCAGCAGCTCCACCGTAGGGGAAGGCTACACCTTC; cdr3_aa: CASSSTVGEGYTF
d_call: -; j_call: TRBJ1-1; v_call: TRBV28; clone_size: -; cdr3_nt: TGTGCCAGCACCAAAGGGGGGGGATTGAGCACTGAAGCTTTCTTT; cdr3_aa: CASTKGGGLSTEAFF
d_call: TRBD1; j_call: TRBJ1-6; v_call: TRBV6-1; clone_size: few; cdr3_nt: TGTGCCAGCAGTGATCGAGCCAGGGGGATAATTTCACCCCTCCACTTT; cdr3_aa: CASSDRARGIISPLHF
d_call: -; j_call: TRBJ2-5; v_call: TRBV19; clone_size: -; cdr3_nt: TGTGCCAGTAGTATAGGAGGCGGGCCCCAGGAGACCCAGTACTTC; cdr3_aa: CASSIGGGPQETQYF
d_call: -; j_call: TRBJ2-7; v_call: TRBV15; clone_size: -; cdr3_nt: TGTGCCACCAGCCGAGGGGGGACTGGCAGATCCTACGAGCAGTACTTC; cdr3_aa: CATSRGGTGRSYEQYF
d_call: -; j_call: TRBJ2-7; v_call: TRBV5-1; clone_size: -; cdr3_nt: TGCGCCAGCAGCTTGGCCGTTGGAGGGGGCGCCGAGCAGTACTTC; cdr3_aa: CASSLAVGGGAEQYF
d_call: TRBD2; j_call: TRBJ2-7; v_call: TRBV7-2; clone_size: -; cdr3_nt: TGTGCCAGCAGCTTAGTTCGGGCGGGGGGATACGAGCAGTACTTC; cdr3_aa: CASSLVRAGGYEQYF